One sample yielded the 10 T cell receptor beta chains listed below, sequenced in a study of cytomegalovirus exposure and HLA in healthy donors. Measured with immunoSEQ multiplex PCR; TCRdb has only the in-frame clones, and not every one. The repertoire consists of over 110,000 clones, with about 87% occurring once and the leading ten covering just under 9%. The sequencing input was PBMCs. The receptor source for this set is a man aged 18 to 30 in good health and CMV-seropositive.

The J gene is TRBJ2-3, the V gene TRBV18; 8 bases are shared with TRBD2. Trimming removed 3 bases from V and 0 bases from J; junction bases left unmatched: 5. Germline CDR1 and CDR2: KGHSH and LQKENI. The CDR3 is 16 amino acids. The DNA for the CDR3 is TGTGCCAGCTCACCGCTTCAGCGGGGGAGCACAGATACGCAGTATTTT. It yields the protein CASSPLQRGSTDTQYF.

The chain recombines TRBV19 with TRBJ1-5; 8 bases line up with TRBD1. J was trimmed by 2 bases and V by 6 bases; bases with no gene match: 6. The germline CDR1 and CDR2 sequences are LNHDA and SQIVND (reference sequence). The CDR3 consists of 15 residues. The CDR3 protein is CASRPLDRGNQPQHF. CDR3 sequence (DNA): TGTGCCAGTAGACCTTTGGACAGGGGCAATCAGCCCCAGCATTTT.

This rearrangement joins TRBV5-6 to TRBJ1-2; D perhaps matches TRBD1 (6 bases). Looked up from germline, CDR1 is SGHDT and CDR2 is YYEEEE. V was trimmed by 0 bases and J by 6 bases, leaving 9 bases between them. The CDR3 runs 13 residues. The CDR3 region is CASSLVAGDGYTF. In nucleotides, the CDR3 is TGTGCCAGCAGCTTGGTGGCAGGGGATGGCTACACCTTC.

The genes are TRBV7-3 and TRBJ2-1; TRBD1 matches 7 bases. Germline lookup yields CDR1 SGHTA and CDR2 FQGTGA. This CDR3 has 17 amino acids. Trimming took 4 bases from V and 0 from J; bases not matched to a gene: 9. Written as DNA, the CDR3 is TGTGCCAGCAGCTACAAGTCCGGGACAGCCTCCTACAATGAGCAGTTCTTC. The encoded protein is CASSYKSGTASYNEQFF.

The V and J genes are TRBV13 and TRBJ2-5; D uncertain. Trimming took 5 bases from V and 1 from J, leaving 11 bases between them. The CDR3 consists of 14 residues. Germline CDR1 and CDR2: PRHDT and FYEKMQ (reference sequence). This chain's CDR3 is CASSAISGQETQYF. In nucleotides, the CDR3 is TGTGCCAGCAGCGCGATTTCGGGCCAAGAGACCCAGTACTTC.

The chain couples TRBV4-2 to TRBJ2-3; 10 bases agree with TRBD2. Germline CDR1 LGHNA, CDR2 YNFKEQ. The junction had 1 base not matched to a gene; V was cut back by 1 base and J by 3 bases. The CDR3 spans 15 residues. CDR3 bases: TGTGCCAGCAGCCAAGGAGCGGGGGGGACAGATACGCAGTATTTT. This translates into CASSQGAGGTDTQYF.

The chain has TRBV7-2 and TRBJ2-7; 10 bases are shared with TRBD2. V shed 4 bases and J 7 bases; nucleotides not matched to a gene: 10. The length of the CDR3 is 15 residues. The germline V gene encodes CDR1 SGHTA and CDR2 FQGNSA. For the CDR3, the DNA is TGTGCCAGCAGCTACGGACTAGCGGCTAAGGGGGAGCAGTACTTC. Protein sequence: CASSYGLAAKGEQYF.

The chain combines TRBV6-1 with TRBJ2-5; no reliable D call. The CDR3 sequence is 15 residues long. Germline CDR1 and CDR2: MNHNS and SASEGT. V lost 2 bases to trimming and J lost 1 base, with 11 bases between them. In DNA, the CDR3 is TGTGCCAGCAGTGAACAGGCACTTTTCCAAGAGACCCAGTACTTC. Its translation: CASSEQALFQETQYF.

This chain joins TRBV2 and TRBJ2-7; D might be TRBD2 (7 bases). V lost 3 bases and J 3 bases, leaving 12 bases between the germline ends. The CDR3 covers 14 residues. Germline V CDR1 and CDR2: SNHLY, FYNNEI. The CDR3 spells CASSDTRGGYEQYF. CDR3 DNA: TGTGCCAGCAGTGATACGAGGGGGGGCTACGAGCAGTACTTC.

The chain employs TRBV5-1 and TRBJ1-2; the D gene is possibly TRBD1 (5 bases). The CDR3 runs 14 residues. Germline CDR1 SGHRS, CDR2 YFSETQ. Deletions cut 4 bases from V and 0 bases from J, with 10 bases between. The CDR3 DNA reads as TGCGCCAGCAGCCTGGACACAGCTAACTATGGCTACACCTTC. As protein: CASSLDTANYGYTF.